This passage covers 21 T cell receptor beta chains from one sample sequenced in a study of T cell changes during pregnancy in multiple sclerosis. Using immunoSEQ multiplex PCR, the repertoire was profiled, and TCRdb retains in-frame clones only, with some absent. The sample carries tens of thousands of clones, about nine tenths recorded once. The material was peripheral blood, obtained after pregnancy. The receptors here all came from a female donor in good health, enrolled as a control in a pregnancy study.

This clone has more than one count but fewer than ten. The chain recombines TRBV4-2 with TRBJ1-4, with 8 bases identical to TRBD1. Trimming at V came to 8 bases and at J to 6 bases, leaving 11 bases not matched to a gene. This CDR3 is 15 amino acids long. Germline values: CDR1 LGHNA, CDR2 YNFKEQ. The CDR3 here is CASATEGQGDEKLFF. In nucleotides, the CDR3 is TGTGCCAGCGCCACCGAAGGACAGGGAGATGAAAAACTGTTTTTT.

The chain couples TRBV7-2 to TRBJ2-5; no reliable D call. Germline assignment: CDR1 SGHTA and CDR2 FQGNSA. This CDR3 has 14 residues. Trimming removed 5 bases at V and 1 base at J, with 11 bases between. CDR3 bases: TGTGCCAGCAGCCAAGAGACTGGCCAAGAGACCCAGTACTTC. Amino acid sequence: CASSQETGQETQYF.

The chain links TRBV7-2 to TRBJ1-2; a weak D match, TRBD1 (5 bases). Germline CDR1 reads SGHTA; CDR2 reads FQGNSA. The CDR3 totals 16 residues. V was clipped by 0 bases and J by 4 bases, with 15 bases between them. The DNA of the CDR3 is TGTGCCAGCAGCTTAGCGTCTAAGGGGATGGCCTATGGCTACACCTTC. This codes for CASSLASKGMAYGYTF.

This clone ranks as medium-sized. This chain uses TRBV4-1 with TRBJ2-5, with 11 bases fitting TRBD2. This CDR3 contains 15 residues. V gave up 4 bases and J gave up 5 bases; unmatched junction bases: 6. CDR1 is MGHRA, CDR2 YSYEKL, per germline. The CDR3, as DNA: TGCGCCAGCAGCCTTAGCGGGGGGGCGGGCGAGACCCAGTACTTC. Protein product: CASSLSGGAGETQYF.

V and J are TRBV6-1 and TRBJ2-7; 10 nucleotides agree with TRBD1. Germline CDR1 and CDR2: MNHNS and SASEGT. This CDR3 has 14 residues. V was pared by 9 bases and J by 2 bases, with 7 bases of the junction left unmatched. CDR3 bases: TGTGCCAGTAGTACGGGGACAGGGGCCTACGAGCAGTACTTC. This translates into CASSTGTGAYEQYF.

This chain uses TRBV7-3 with TRBJ1-1; TRBD1 aligns across 7 bases. V trimming: 4 bases; J trimming: 2 bases; junction bases outside the gene matches: 1. CDR3 length equals 13 residues. From germline, CDR1 is SGHTA and CDR2 FQGTGA. The CDR3 is CASSWDRNTEAFF. Written as DNA, the CDR3 is TGTGCCAGCAGCTGGGACAGAAACACTGAAGCTTTCTTT.

The chain links TRBV4-3 to TRBJ2-2; 9 positions match TRBD2. The length of the CDR3 is 16 residues. The V segment lost 4 bases and the J segment 4 bases; nucleotides outside the gene matches: 7. The germline V gene has CDR1 LGHNA and CDR2 YSLEER. The CDR3 DNA is TGCGCCAGCAGCCCAGTGCGGGGGGGCGGCACCGGGGAGCTGTTTTTT. It yields the protein CASSPVRGGGTGELFF.

The rearrangement uses TRBV2 and TRBJ2-1; 7 bases match TRBD1. From germline, CDR1 is SNHLY and CDR2 FYNNEI. Trimming removed 5 bases from V and 9 bases from J; junction bases left unmatched: 4. The CDR3 totals 12 residues. The CDR3 spells CASSTGEREQFF. The CDR3 coding sequence is TGTGCCAGCAGTACAGGGGAACGTGAGCAGTTCTTC.

The chain uses TRBV11-1 and TRBJ2-2; D perhaps matches TRBD1 (8 bases). This CDR3 region has 16 residues. Germline V gene sequence: CDR1 SGHAT, CDR2 FQDESV (reference sequence). Deletions cut 5 bases from V and 4 bases from J, with 17 bases between. The CDR3 here is CASSQGAGAATGELFF. In nucleotides, the CDR3 is TGTGCCAGCAGCCAGGGGGCGGGGGCCGCCACCGGGGAGCTGTTTTTT.

The rearrangement uses TRBV19 and TRBJ2-3; D remains ambiguous. Trimming pared 5 bases from V and 0 bases from J, leaving 6 bases between. The length of the CDR3 is 13 residues. In germline, CDR1 is LNHDA, CDR2 SQIVND (reference sequence). This chain's CDR3 is CASSAQSTDTQYF. The CDR3 coding sequence is TGTGCCAGTAGTGCACAGAGCACAGATACGCAGTATTTT.

This rearrangement joins TRBV5-4 to TRBJ2-7; 14 bases align to TRBD2. The ends lost 4 bases at V and 3 bases at J; junction bases unmatched: 3. This CDR3 has 15 amino acids. CDR1 and CDR2 (germline): SGHNT, YYREEE (reference sequence). CDR3 nucleotide sequence: TGTGCCAGCAGCGGAGGGACTAGCGGGGGCTACGAGCAGTACTTC. As protein: CASSGGTSGGYEQYF. The variable domain in full, completed from reference TRBV5-4 and TRBJ2-7, reads ETGVTQSPTHLIKTRGQQVTLRCSSQSGHNTVSWYQQALGQGPQFIFQYYREEENGRGNFPPRFSGLQFPNYSSELNVNALELDDSALYLCASSGGTSGGYEQYFGPGTRLTVT.

The rearrangement uses TRBV7-3 and TRBJ2-5; 7 nucleotides agree with TRBD1. The CDR3 is 15 residues long. The V gene's germline CDR1 is SGHTA and CDR2 FQGTGA. With 5 bases clipped from V and 5 bases from J, the junction kept 11 bases outside the gene matches. CDR3 nucleotides: TGTGCCAGCAGCGCAATATCAGGGGGTCCGGAGACCCAGTACTTC. Translating gives CASSAISGGPETQYF.

The chain uses TRBV7-2 and TRBJ1-2, with D hard to call. In germline, CDR1 is SGHTA, CDR2 FQGNSA. The CDR3 extends over 14 amino acids. Trimming stripped 5 bases from V and 0 bases from J, with 10 bases between. CDR3 bases: TGTGCCAGCAGCCCGAACGGGGCTAACTATGGCTACACCTTC. It specifies CASSPNGANYGYTF.

This clone was picked up a small number of times. The chain combines TRBV19 with TRBJ1-2, with a tentative D call TRBD1 (5 bases). The V end was cut by 4 bases, the J end by 3 bases, with 12 bases between. The CDR3 has 14 amino acids. Per germline, CDR1 LNHDA and CDR2 SQIVND (reference sequence). This CDR3 is CASSNQGRDYGYTF. DNA for the CDR3: TGTGCCAGTAGTAACCAGGGCCGGGACTATGGCTACACCTTC. The variable domain in full, completed from reference TRBV19 and TRBJ1-2, reads DGGITQSPKYLFRKEGQNVTLSCEQNLNHDAMYWYRQDPGQGLRLIYYSQIVNDFQKGDIAEGYSVSREKKESFPLTVTSAQKNPTAFYLCASSNQGRDYGYTFGSGTRLTVV.

The table lists this clone with a count of one. The J gene is TRBJ2-7, the V gene TRBV7-9; D not certain. The germline CDR1 and CDR2 sequences are SEHNR and FQNEAQ (reference sequence). With 5 bases removed from V and 3 bases from J, the gap between germline ends came to 8 bases. The CDR3 has 12 residues. The CDR3 is CASSRSDYEQYF. The CDR3, as DNA: TGTGCCAGCAGCCGGAGTGACTACGAGCAGTACTTC.

The chain uses TRBV6-1 and TRBJ2-3; the D gene is possibly TRBD2 (5 bases). The CDR3 runs to 12 residues. CDR1 is MNHNS and CDR2 is SASEGT in the germline V gene. Trimming shortened V by 2 bases and J by 6 bases, and 6 bases separated the two germline ends. The CDR3 DNA follows: TGTGCCAGCAGTGAAACTAGGGATACGCAGTATTTT. It is translated as CASSETRDTQYF.

The rearrangement links TRBV5-8 to TRBJ2-7; the match to TRBD1 covers 8 bases. This CDR3 is 13 amino acids long. The J segment lost 3 bases and the V segment lost 3 bases, leaving 2 bases of the junction unmatched. Germline assignment: CDR1 SGHTS and CDR2 YDEGEE. The CDR3 protein is CASSSGTGYEQYF. CDR3 nucleotide sequence: TGTGCCAGCAGCTCTGGGACAGGCTACGAGCAGTACTTC.

This clone was recorded once. The chain joins TRBV5-6 to TRBJ1-2, with a possible D match to TRBD1 (6 bases). The CDR3 loop spans 14 amino acids. CDR1 SGHDT and CDR2 YYEEEE come from the germline V gene. Trimming removed 2 bases at V and 5 bases at J, with 13 bases between. CDR3 residues: CASSLYGGHYGYTF. The CDR3 DNA is TGTGCCAGCAGCTTATACGGGGGGCATTATGGCTACACCTTC.

CDR3 protein: CASRPIKGDSYNEQFF. The DNA for the CDR3 is TGTGCCAGCAGACCAATCAAAGGGGACTCCTACAATGAGCAGTTCTTC. The rearrangement links TRBV7-9 to TRBJ2-1; D might be TRBD1 (5 bases). This CDR3 spans 16 amino acids. The germline V gene has CDR1 SEHNR and CDR2 FQNEAQ (reference sequence). Between the trimmed V and J ends, which lost 6 bases and 0 bases, there was a span of 15 bases.

The chain is built from TRBV9 and TRBJ2-5; D remains ambiguous. Germline values: CDR1 SGDLS, CDR2 YYNGEE. V lost 0 bases to trimming and J lost 5 bases, with 8 bases between them. This CDR3 contains 13 residues. The CDR3 is CASSVDSRETQYF. The CDR3 DNA reads TGTGCCAGCAGCGTAGATTCGCGGGAGACCCAGTACTTC.

CDR3 sequence (DNA): TGCGCCAGCAGCTTACAGGGGACTGGCGAAAAACTGTTTTTT. Translated, it gives CASSLQGTGEKLFF. This rearrangement joins TRBV5-1 to TRBJ1-4, with TRBD1 matching 7 bases. Germline CDR1 and CDR2: SGHRS and YFSETQ. This CDR3 is 14 amino acids long. The V gene end was trimmed by 2 bases and the J gene end by 8 bases; junction bases not matched to a gene: 6.